A selection of T cell receptor beta chains follows, all from one sample in a study of CXCR3-negative and CXCR3-positive naive CD8 T cells. TCRdb reprocessed the 5' RACE reads; each CDR3 protein has one entry and no DNA is given. The ten top clones account for over 1.5%, within a sample of approximately 88,000 distinct CDR3 sequences. The sequencing sample was made of naive CXCR3- CD8+ T cells from blood. The receptors come from a human donor in good health. Some clones in this sample may be carry-over from other donors' samples. The CDR3 runs from the conserved cysteine through the conserved F or W.

j_call: TRBJ2-1
v_call: TRBV29-1
cdr3_aa: CSVEKGAKNEQFF

j_call: TRBJ1-2
v_call: TRBV29-1
cdr3_aa: CSVYQYGYGYTF

j_call: TRBJ1-4
v_call: TRBV7-9
cdr3_aa: CASSSRTEYNEKLFF

j_call: TRBJ2-5
v_call: TRBV6-4
cdr3_aa: CASSEGQGGVETQYF

j_call: TRBJ2-5
v_call: TRBV7-2
cdr3_aa: CASSPEPPQVQETQYF

j_call: TRBJ2-1
v_call: TRBV7-2
cdr3_aa: CASSLQSALHNEQFF

j_call: TRBJ2-5
v_call: TRBV6-5
cdr3_aa: CASSPAGGTGETQYF

j_call: TRBJ1-2
v_call: TRBV15
cdr3_aa: CATSQTNYGYTF

j_call: TRBJ1-2
v_call: TRBV12-3/TRBV12-4
cdr3_aa: CASSPGSGGYTF

j_call: TRBJ2-7
v_call: TRBV5-1
cdr3_aa: CASSLSESTEQYF

j_call: TRBJ2-7
v_call: TRBV28
cdr3_aa: CASSFRGLYEQYF

j_call: TRBJ2-1
v_call: TRBV12-3/TRBV12-4
cdr3_aa: CASRDREFWEQFF

j_call: TRBJ2-7
v_call: TRBV12-3/TRBV12-4
cdr3_aa: CASSWVAGGFVEQYF

j_call: TRBJ1-4
v_call: TRBV28
cdr3_aa: CASSRQGLYEKLFF

j_call: TRBJ1-2
v_call: TRBV14
cdr3_aa: CASSQGWDRVLEGYTF

j_call: TRBJ2-1
v_call: TRBV5-1
cdr3_aa: CASSLQGSEQFF

j_call: TRBJ2-3
v_call: TRBV5-6
cdr3_aa: CASSLASGGAPQYF

j_call: TRBJ1-4
v_call: TRBV7-8
cdr3_aa: CASSLALGQGPGATNEKLFF

j_call: TRBJ2-2
v_call: TRBV4-2
cdr3_aa: CASSQDVELFF

j_call: TRBJ2-7
v_call: TRBV28
cdr3_aa: CASSLPERHEQYF

j_call: TRBJ2-1
v_call: TRBV27
cdr3_aa: CASKVTGYNEQFF

j_call: TRBJ2-1
v_call: TRBV27
cdr3_aa: CASSFLTSGGVGEQFF

j_call: TRBJ2-1
v_call: TRBV7-3
cdr3_aa: CASSLGSGSYNEQFF

j_call: TRBJ2-1
v_call: TRBV7-9
cdr3_aa: CASSSTIAGEDNEQFF

j_call: TRBJ2-1
v_call: TRBV29-1
cdr3_aa: CSARASRYNEQFF

j_call: TRBJ1-5
v_call: TRBV7-2
cdr3_aa: CASSSLPIGGNQPQHF

j_call: TRBJ2-3
v_call: TRBV21-1
cdr3_aa: CASSSQKRRDTQYF

j_call: TRBJ2-7
v_call: TRBV28
cdr3_aa: CASSLKGRSGWSSYEQYF

j_call: TRBJ2-1
v_call: TRBV7-3
cdr3_aa: CASSSKLAGPLDEQFF

j_call: TRBJ2-3
v_call: TRBV6-5
cdr3_aa: CASSLGDTQYF

j_call: TRBJ2-7
v_call: TRBV7-9
cdr3_aa: CASSAPSSYEQYF

j_call: TRBJ2-1
v_call: TRBV9
cdr3_aa: CASSVEGIRALNEQFF

j_call: TRBJ2-1
v_call: TRBV10-2
cdr3_aa: CASSEAQGTYNEQFF

j_call: TRBJ2-1
v_call: TRBV5-8
cdr3_aa: CASSYTGGSYNEQFF

j_call: TRBJ1-3
v_call: TRBV16
cdr3_aa: CASSIDGRPSGNTIYF

j_call: TRBJ2-2
v_call: TRBV29-1
cdr3_aa: CSVEDGRTGELFF